The rows below give T cell receptor beta chains drawn from one sample of a study of T-cell memory formation after mild COVID-19. TCRdb reprocessed the 5' RACE reads via MiXCR and lists one record per CDR3 protein. The sample shows around 320,000 distinct CDR3 sequences, approximately 29% of them seen only once. Input material: PBMCs or a T cell subset sorted from them (not recorded which). The source of these receptors is an adult woman who had mild COVID-19 (a few samples of this study predate the infection). Cell type and time point are not known. The conserved cysteine and the conserved F or W are not part of the CDR3 here.

CDR3: ASSPRTGTGTQY; V: TRBV7-7; J: TRBJ2-5
CDR3: ASTQGLAGYNEQF; V: TRBV6-5; J: TRBJ2-1
CDR3: ASSQDRAGGTF; V: TRBV4-1; J: TRBJ1-1
CDR3: ASRSSGSSYEQY; V: TRBV9; J: TRBJ2-7
CDR3: ASSWAGKGNEQY; V: TRBV12-3/TRBV12-4; J: TRBJ2-7
CDR3: ASSKRALASTDTQY; V: TRBV3-1; J: TRBJ2-3
CDR3: SAQTGGGTEAF; V: TRBV29-1; J: TRBJ1-1
CDR3: ASSYPRGKDTEAF; V: TRBV7-2; J: TRBJ1-1
CDR3: ASSKALSGSYNEQF; V: TRBV21-1; J: TRBJ2-1
CDR3: SALPSQETQY; V: TRBV20-1; J: TRBJ2-5
CDR3: AWSRGLGNEQF; V: TRBV30; J: TRBJ2-1
CDR3: ASSPQQTDGYT; V: TRBV4-3; J: TRBJ1-2
CDR3: ASSPRTSGTYNEQF; V: TRBV7-9; J: TRBJ2-1
CDR3: ASSLDRGPDRGEKLF; V: TRBV5-1; J: TRBJ1-4
CDR3: ASSSGGNNVYNEQF; V: TRBV9; J: TRBJ2-1
CDR3: ASSAYRGSEKLF; V: TRBV25-1; J: TRBJ1-4
CDR3: ASSLELGQGDLNQPQH; V: TRBV7-8; J: TRBJ1-5
CDR3: ASRPDSGIYEQF; V: TRBV6-5; J: TRBJ2-1
CDR3: SAPGTGVLEQY; V: TRBV20-1; J: TRBJ2-7
CDR3: ASSVDPPGTSGRETQY; V: TRBV9; J: TRBJ2-5
CDR3: ASSEAALNSYNEQF; V: TRBV4-2; J: TRBJ2-1
CDR3: ASRRDRGMNTEAF; V: TRBV5-1; J: TRBJ1-1
CDR3: ASSLARTPYEQY; V: TRBV7-9; J: TRBJ2-7
CDR3: ASSLVVAGLQETQY; V: TRBV7-8; J: TRBJ2-5
CDR3: ASSLVQGTDGYT; V: TRBV5-1; J: TRBJ1-2
CDR3: ASSFTHRPSSGYEQY; V: TRBV12-3/TRBV12-4; J: TRBJ2-7
CDR3: ATSDPQGGMSYNEQF; V: TRBV24-1; J: TRBJ2-1
CDR3: ASSEWSNTEAF; V: TRBV25-1; J: TRBJ1-1
CDR3: ASSPTVGQRYNEQF; V: TRBV5-1; J: TRBJ2-1
CDR3: ASSLEKLAGVGETQY; V: TRBV7-2; J: TRBJ2-5
CDR3: ASSQGTATEAF; V: TRBV3-1; J: TRBJ1-1
CDR3: ASSHGSGGGEETQY; V: TRBV4-2; J: TRBJ2-5
CDR3: ASSQDPAMNTEAF; V: TRBV3-1; J: TRBJ1-1
CDR3: ASREGTQSSYEQY; V: TRBV12-3/TRBV12-4; J: TRBJ2-7
CDR3: ASTARTSGGNEQF; V: TRBV2; J: TRBJ2-1
CDR3: ASSWGHPQHEQY; V: TRBV12-3/TRBV12-4; J: TRBJ2-7
CDR3: SARPQGDAGELF; V: TRBV20-1; J: TRBJ2-2
CDR3: ASSREANYGYT; V: TRBV7-3; J: TRBJ1-2
CDR3: ASRPSSTQPQH; V: TRBV27; J: TRBJ1-5
CDR3: ASSFGQGISYEQY; V: TRBV7-9; J: TRBJ2-7
CDR3: ASSPISSGRNYEQF; V: TRBV6-5; J: TRBJ2-1
CDR3: ASSDSGTGMNTEAF; V: TRBV10-2; J: TRBJ1-1
CDR3: ASEGGREQY; V: TRBV2; J: TRBJ2-7
CDR3: ASTIPGNLQAREQF; V: TRBV12-3/TRBV12-4; J: TRBJ2-1
CDR3: AISVGTTYEQY; V: TRBV10-3; J: TRBJ2-7
CDR3: ASSLGQTLSYEQY; V: TRBV9; J: TRBJ2-7
CDR3: SVGMRADSSYEQY; V: TRBV29-1; J: TRBJ2-7
CDR3: ASPGLKNEQF; V: TRBV5-5; J: TRBJ2-1
CDR3: ASSLIASVNQPQH; V: TRBV12-3/TRBV12-4; J: TRBJ1-5
CDR3: ASSRSGTSGSYEQY; V: TRBV4-2; J: TRBJ2-7
CDR3: ASSLGDRTPSPLH; V: TRBV7-2; J: TRBJ1-6
CDR3: ASSLKALNQPQH; V: TRBV7-8; J: TRBJ1-5
CDR3: SVDRSMAYHEQF; V: TRBV29-1; J: TRBJ2-1
CDR3: ASSLYGRQGAPPNTGELF; V: TRBV7-8; J: TRBJ2-2
CDR3: SVGQGPANYGYT; V: TRBV29-1; J: TRBJ1-2
CDR3: SVQSIGLNYGYT; V: TRBV29-1; J: TRBJ1-2
CDR3: ASSYTGYQETQY; V: TRBV7-2; J: TRBJ2-5
CDR3: SAPPFGGDQPQH; V: TRBV20-1; J: TRBJ1-5
CDR3: ASSVGGGRGYEQY; V: TRBV9; J: TRBJ2-7